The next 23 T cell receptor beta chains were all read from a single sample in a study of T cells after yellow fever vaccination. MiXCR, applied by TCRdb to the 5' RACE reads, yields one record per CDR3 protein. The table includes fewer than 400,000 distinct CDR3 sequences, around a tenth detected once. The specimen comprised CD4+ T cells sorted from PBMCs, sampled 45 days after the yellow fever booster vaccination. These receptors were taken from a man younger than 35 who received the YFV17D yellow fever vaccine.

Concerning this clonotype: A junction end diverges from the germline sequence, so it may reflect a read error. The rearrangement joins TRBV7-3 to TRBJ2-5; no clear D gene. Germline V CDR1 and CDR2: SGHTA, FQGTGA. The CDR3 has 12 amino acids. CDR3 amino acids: CASRSGSETEYF. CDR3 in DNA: TGTGCCAGCAGGTCGGGCTCGGAGACCGAGTACTTC.

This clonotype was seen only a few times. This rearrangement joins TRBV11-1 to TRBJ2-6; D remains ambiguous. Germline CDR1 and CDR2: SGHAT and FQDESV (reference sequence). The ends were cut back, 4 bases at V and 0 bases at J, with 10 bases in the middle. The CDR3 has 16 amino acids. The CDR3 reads CASSSDGNSGANVLTF. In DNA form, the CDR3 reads TGTGCCAGCAGCTCCGACGGAAACTCTGGGGCCAACGTCCTGACTTTC. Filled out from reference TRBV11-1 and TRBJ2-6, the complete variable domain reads EAEVAQSPRYKITEKSQAVAFWCDPISGHATLYWYRQILGQGPELLVQFQDESVVDDSQLPKDRFSAERLKGVDSTLKIQPAELGDSAMYLCASSSDGNSGANVLTFGAGSRLTVL.

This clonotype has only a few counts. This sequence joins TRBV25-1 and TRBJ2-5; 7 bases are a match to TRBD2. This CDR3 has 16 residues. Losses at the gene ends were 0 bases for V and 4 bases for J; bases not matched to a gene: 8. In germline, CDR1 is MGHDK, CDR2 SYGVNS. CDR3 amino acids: CASSEYRTGGLETQYF. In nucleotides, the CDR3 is TGTGCCAGCAGTGAATATAGAACGGGGGGTTTAGAGACCCAGTACTTC.

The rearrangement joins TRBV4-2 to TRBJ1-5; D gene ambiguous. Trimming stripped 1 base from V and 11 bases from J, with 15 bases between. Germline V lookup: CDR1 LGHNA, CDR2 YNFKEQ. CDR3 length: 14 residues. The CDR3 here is CASSQGGSMGSQHF. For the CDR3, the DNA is TGTGCCAGCAGCCAAGGCGGGTCGATGGGCTCCCAGCATTTT.

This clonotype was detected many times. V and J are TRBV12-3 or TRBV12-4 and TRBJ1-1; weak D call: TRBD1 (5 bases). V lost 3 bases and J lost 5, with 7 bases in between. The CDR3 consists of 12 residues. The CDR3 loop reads CASSFWGTEAFF. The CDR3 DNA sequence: TGTGCCAGCAGTTTTTGGGGGACTGAAGCTTTCTTT.

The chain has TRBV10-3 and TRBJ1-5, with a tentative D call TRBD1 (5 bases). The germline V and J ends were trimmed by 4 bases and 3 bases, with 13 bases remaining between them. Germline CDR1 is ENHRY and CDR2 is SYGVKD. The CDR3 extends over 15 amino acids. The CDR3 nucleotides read TGTGCCATCAGTGCCTCTGGGGCTTACAATCAGCCCCAGCATTTT. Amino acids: CAISASGAYNQPQHF.

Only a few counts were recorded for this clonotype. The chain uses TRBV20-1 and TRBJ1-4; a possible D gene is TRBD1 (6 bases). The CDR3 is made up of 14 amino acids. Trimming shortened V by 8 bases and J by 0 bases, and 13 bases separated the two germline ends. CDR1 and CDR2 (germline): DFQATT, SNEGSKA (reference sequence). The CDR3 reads CSYRVPATNEKLFF. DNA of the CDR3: TGCAGTTACAGGGTCCCAGCAACTAATGAAAAACTGTTTTTT.

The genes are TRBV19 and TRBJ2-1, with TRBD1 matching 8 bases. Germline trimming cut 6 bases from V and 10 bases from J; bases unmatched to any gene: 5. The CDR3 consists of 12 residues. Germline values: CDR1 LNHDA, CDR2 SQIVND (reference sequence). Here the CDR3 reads CASRDRETEQFF. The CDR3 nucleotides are TGTGCCAGTAGGGACAGGGAAACGGAGCAGTTCTTC.

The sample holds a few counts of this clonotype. CDR3 sequence: CATSRNDRGDNQPQHF. CDR3 DNA sequence: TGTGCCACCAGCAGAAATGACAGGGGCGACAATCAGCCCCAGCATTTT. The V and J genes are TRBV15 and TRBJ1-5, with 8 bases that match TRBD1. Per the germline V gene, CDR1 is LNHNV and CDR2 is YYDKDF (reference sequence). The CDR3 is 16 amino acids. V lost 2 bases, J lost 3 bases, and 6 bases stayed unmatched.

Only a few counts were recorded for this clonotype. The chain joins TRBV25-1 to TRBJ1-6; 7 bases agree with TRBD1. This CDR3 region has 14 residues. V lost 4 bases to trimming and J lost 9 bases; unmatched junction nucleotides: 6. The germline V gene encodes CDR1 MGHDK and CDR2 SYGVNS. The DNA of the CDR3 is TGTGCCAGCAGTGTCACAGGGGAGGCTTCACCCCTCCACTTT. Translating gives CASSVTGEASPLHF.

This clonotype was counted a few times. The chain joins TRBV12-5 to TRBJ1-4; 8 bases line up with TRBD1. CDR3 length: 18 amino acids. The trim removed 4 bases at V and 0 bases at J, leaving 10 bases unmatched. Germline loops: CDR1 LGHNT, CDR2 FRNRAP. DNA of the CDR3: TGTGCTAGTGGTTCCGCTTTGCAGGGGGCCTCAACTAATGAAAAACTGTTTTTT. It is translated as CASGSALQGASTNEKLFF.

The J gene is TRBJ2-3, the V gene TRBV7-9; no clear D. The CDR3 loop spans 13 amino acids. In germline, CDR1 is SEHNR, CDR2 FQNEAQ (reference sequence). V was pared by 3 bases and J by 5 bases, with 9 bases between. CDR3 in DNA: TGTGCCAGCAGCTTGCGCCCTGTAGATACGCAGTATTTT. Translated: CASSLRPVDTQYF.

CDR3 DNA: TGTGCCGGCAAGGGTCCCTACAATGAGCAGTTCTTC. Protein: CAGKGPYNEQFF. The chain combines TRBV28 with TRBJ2-1, with D hard to call. CDR3 length: 12 residues. Trimming took off 11 bases at V and 2 bases at J, with 10 bases between the two ends. Germline V lookup: CDR1 MDHEN, CDR2 SYDVKM. The complete variable domain, with remaining parts taken from reference TRBV28 and TRBJ2-1, reads DVKVTQSSRYLVKRTGEKVFLECVQDMDHENMFWYRQDPGLGLRLIYFSYDVKMKEKGDIPEGYSVSREKKERFSLILESASTNQTSMYLCAGKGPYNEQFFGPGTRLTVL.

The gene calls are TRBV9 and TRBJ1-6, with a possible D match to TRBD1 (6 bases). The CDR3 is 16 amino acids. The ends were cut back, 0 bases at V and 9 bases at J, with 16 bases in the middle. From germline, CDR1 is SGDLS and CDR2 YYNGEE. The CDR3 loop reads CASSVESRGSGSPLHF. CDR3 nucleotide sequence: TGTGCCAGCAGCGTAGAATCAAGGGGGTCGGGTTCACCCCTCCACTTT.

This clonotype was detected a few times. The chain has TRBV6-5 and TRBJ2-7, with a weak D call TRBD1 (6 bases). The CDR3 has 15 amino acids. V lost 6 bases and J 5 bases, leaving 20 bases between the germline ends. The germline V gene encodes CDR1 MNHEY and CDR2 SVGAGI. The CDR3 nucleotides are TGTGCCAGCAGCCTTCGTGGGCAGGGGTATGACGAGCAGTACGTC. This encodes CASSLRGQGYDEQYV.

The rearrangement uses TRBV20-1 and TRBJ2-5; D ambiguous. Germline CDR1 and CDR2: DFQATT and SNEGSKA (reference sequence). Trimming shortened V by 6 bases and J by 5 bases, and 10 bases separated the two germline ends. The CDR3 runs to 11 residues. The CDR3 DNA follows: TGCAGTGCCCACATCGCGGAGACCCAGTACTTC. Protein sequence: CSAHIAETQYF.

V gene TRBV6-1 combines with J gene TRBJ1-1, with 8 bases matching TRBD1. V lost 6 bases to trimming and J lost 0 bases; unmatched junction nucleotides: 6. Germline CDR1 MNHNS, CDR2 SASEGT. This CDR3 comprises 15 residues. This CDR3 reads CASRRTGSVNTEAFF. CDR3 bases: TGTGCCAGCAGGAGGACAGGGTCGGTGAACACTGAAGCTTTCTTT.

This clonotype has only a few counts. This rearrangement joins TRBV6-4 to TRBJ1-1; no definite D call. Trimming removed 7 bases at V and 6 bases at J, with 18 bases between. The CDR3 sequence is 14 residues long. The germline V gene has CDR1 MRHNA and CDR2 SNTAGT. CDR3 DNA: TGTGCCAGCACCGAAACATTGAGTTGGCCTGAAGCTTTCTTT. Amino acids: CASTETLSWPEAFF.

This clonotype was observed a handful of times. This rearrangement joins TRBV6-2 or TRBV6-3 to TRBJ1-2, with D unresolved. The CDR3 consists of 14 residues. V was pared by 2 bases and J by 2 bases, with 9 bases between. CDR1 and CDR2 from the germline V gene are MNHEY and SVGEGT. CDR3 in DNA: TGTGCCAGCAGTTACACGGGGTTGAACTATGGCTACACCTTC. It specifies CASSYTGLNYGYTF.

CDR3 coding DNA: TGTGCCAGCGGGTTCACCTCAGGGTCGTTGTTCCACGAGCAGTACTTC. This codes for CASGFTSGSLFHEQYF. This chain links TRBV6-2 or TRBV6-3 with TRBJ2-7, with a possible D match to TRBD1 (5 bases). CDR1 and CDR2 from the germline V gene are MNHEY and SVGEGT. V was shortened by 8 bases and J by 5 bases, with 25 bases between the two germline ends. The length of the CDR3 is 16 residues.

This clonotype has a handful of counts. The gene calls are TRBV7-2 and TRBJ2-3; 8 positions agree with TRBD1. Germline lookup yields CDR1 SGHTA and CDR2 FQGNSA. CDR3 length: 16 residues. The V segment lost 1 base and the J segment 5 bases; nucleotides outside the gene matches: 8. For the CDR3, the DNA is TGTGCCAGCAGCTTAGGGACCCAGGGGGCAGGAGATACGCAGTATTTT. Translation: CASSLGTQGAGDTQYF.

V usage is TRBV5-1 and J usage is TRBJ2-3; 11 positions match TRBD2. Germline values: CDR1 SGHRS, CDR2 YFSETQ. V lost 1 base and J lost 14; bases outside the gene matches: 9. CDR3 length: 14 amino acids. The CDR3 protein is CASSLLSLSGGAYF. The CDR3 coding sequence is TGCGCCAGCAGCTTGCTTTCCCTTAGCGGGGGGGCGTATTTT.

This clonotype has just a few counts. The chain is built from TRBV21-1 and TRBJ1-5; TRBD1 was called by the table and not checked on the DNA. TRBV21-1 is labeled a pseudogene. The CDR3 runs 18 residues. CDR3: CASRAVGTGHHQDQPQHF. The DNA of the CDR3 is TGTGCCAGCCGGGCCGTTGGTACAGGACACCATCAGGATCAGCCCCAGCATTTT.